This T cell receptor beta chain was documented in a study of regulatory T cells in long-lasting Graves disease (dated by TCRdb to the early 2020s). Background on the whole study: In the newly diagnosed Graves' disease group, patients had been taking antithyroid drugs for less than 3 months. A total of around 35 samples were covered by TCR sequencing, comprising around 13 persistent and around 20 newly diagnosed Graves' disease patients. The study was registered as a clinical trial and conducted in China. Persistent Graves' disease patients were compared with newly diagnosed Graves' disease patients by peripheral blood TCR sequencing and RNA sequencing. Results and caveats for the whole study, not just this receptor: Patients with persistent disease shared more public clonotypes (over 2,500) than newly diagnosed patients did (966). Sequencing and analysis were restricted to the TCR beta chain. Preferential use of TRBV28, TRBJ1-2 and TRBJ2-5 was observed in persistent disease, whereas TRBV20-1 and TRBJ2-1 were favored in newly diagnosed disease. Only peripheral blood was studied, because thyroid tissue, the primary lesion, was inaccessible. The authors noted that the small sample size was a limitation that may lower accuracy. Compared with newly diagnosed patients, persistent Graves' disease patients had lower TCR Shannon entropy and fewer highly expanded clones, which suggests clonal expansion.

This clonotype has a handful of counts. The antigen it recognizes is unknown. There are no base qualities to consult, and no much larger clone falls within one base. This specimen's time point label, interpreted: newly diagnosed GD, antithyroid drugs for less than 3 months. RNA was extracted from PBMCs in TRIzol for both TCR sequencing and RNA sequencing. The diagnosis of Graves' disease was made according to American Thyroid Association guidelines. Patients for the study were recruited at an endocrinology department in Xi'an, China. From each patient, approximately 10 milliliters of peripheral blood was collected into an EDTA anticoagulant tube. Ficoll Paque Plus density gradient separation was used to isolate PBMCs, and no additional T cell sorting was done. An Agilent 2100 Bioanalyzer and agarose gel were used to check RNA quality, while a NanoDrop 2000 measured RNA concentration. Libraries were constructed by multiplex PCR. Reads for this sample came from an Illumina HiSeq 4000. CDR3 regions were amplified by Arm-PCR with iRepertoire HTBI primers to construct TCR beta libraries. PCR products were gel purified before sequencing. The original methods were these. Gene usage analysis of CDR3 amino acid clonotypes used the roughly 62 TRBV and 14 to 15 TRBJ segments found across samples. COPE and FqMerger were used to merge the filtered high-quality paired reads into contigs. BLAST was used to align contigs to the IMGT TRBV, TRBD and TRBJ reference genes, and CDR3 was defined following IMGT. Clonotypes above 0.1% frequency were classified as highly expanded clones. Repertoire diversity was measured by Shannon entropy, and V-J evenness by the Gini coefficient. Clonotypes shared by more than one individual were considered public. In TCRdb, the public reads were trimmed at Q25 with fastp and aligned with MiXCR, with productive beta chains retained. Here each entry gathers all rows of one CDR3 protein and keeps the most common genes and DNA. TCRdb's processing, not the authors', yielded these V and J calls. For this sample there are 400,000 to 550,000 distinct CDR3 sequences; around 15% appear just once. 20% to 25% of the sample is held by the ten biggest clonotypes.

V gives up 2 bases and J gives up 8 bases, and the segment between their germline ends measures 9 bases. Reading from cysteine to phenylalanine, the CDR3 counts 12 amino acids. The sequence is cut down to CDR3 DNA, 36 bases in frame from base 1. CDR1 and CDR2, per the germline V gene (reference sequence), are DFQATT and SNEGSKA. These records were also assigned to another study, of T cells in Graves' hyperthyroidism and ophthalmopathy. That second publication adds: Graves' hyperthyroidism was defined as stable when no progression to ophthalmopathy occurred over 18 months of follow-up. The hyperthyroidism patients were between 18 and 65 years old and newly diagnosed, with a disease duration of less than 2 months. Exclusion was applied to patients with uncontrolled infections, other autoimmune diseases, pregnancy or lactation. Diagnoses relied on clinical symptoms, serum thyroxine and TRAb, thyroid ultrasound and orbital computed tomography. A first-round RT-PCR of the TCR CDR3 used the HTBI primer set with the Qiagen OneStep RT-PCR kit. Most expanded thyroid clonotypes (frequency above 0.001) were also detected in blood, suggesting blood repertoires may reflect thyroid immune responses. Ophthalmopathy was separated from stable hyperthyroidism by a 13 V-J signature model, with around 88% sensitivity and 81% to 83% specificity obtained in cross-validation and 80%/75% obtained in testing. In validation, progression to ophthalmopathy was predicted by the model with 70% to 71% sensitivity and 72% to 80% specificity, a median of 6.5 months before onset. A discovery cohort of fewer than 110 patients, approximately 45 with Graves' ophthalmopathy and 57 with stable Graves' hyperthyroidism, was used to find distinguishing TCR V-J signatures. Whether ophthalmopathy could be predicted prospectively was tested in an independent validation cohort made up of approximately 19 hyperthyroidism patients plus 17 patients who later progressed to ophthalmopathy. For training and testing, the 80 to 100 patients in the discovery cohort were randomly divided in a 7:3 ratio. Thyroid tissue and blood T-cell repertoires from more than five Graves' hyperthyroidism patients were also compared in the study. After blood sampling, hyperthyroidism patients were treated with methimazole at a starting dose of 30 mg daily, and ophthalmopathy patients were treated with high-dose intravenous methylprednisolone. The libraries were constructed in a second round of multiplex PCR and then size-selected and purified. Libraries were sequenced paired-end with 100 bp reads on an Illumina HiSeq2000. SOAPnuke was used to process the raw data, removing reads that contained adapters or uncalled bases, had a mean Phred below 15, or lacked an exact match to the constant primer or identifier. COPE v1.2.5 was used to merge high-quality paired reads, and clonotypes were defined as unique nucleotide sequences. Clonotypes were aligned to IMGT TRBV, TRBD and TRBJ reference segments using MiTCR v1.1. The analysis included only V-J combinations with a frequency above 0.0001, which together covered around 99% of the repertoires. The TCS score was defined as the ratio of F50 (clonal expansion) to E x V (chaos), calculated using BLOSUM62-based TCRdist between CDR3 peptides within each V-J. Welch's t-statistics and random forest reduced roughly 540 V-J features to 10 to 15, which were used in a naive Bayes classifier (R e1071). Sample size was not statistically predetermined, and investigators were not blinded to group allocation. According to the paper, TCR Vbeta CDR3 sequencing was carried out on 135 peripheral blood samples, which came from under 50 ophthalmopathy, roughly 75 hyperthyroidism and some 17 progressor patients.

The chain uses TRBV20-1 and TRBJ1-4; no confident D gene assignment can be made. Material: peripheral blood mononuclear cells (PBMCs), obtained at new diagnosis, from a patient treated with antithyroid drugs. This clonotype originated in a young woman with Graves disease. Donor details come from another sample of the same person, matched by shared clones. This receptor has the CDR3 CSARPMSEKLFF. The base sequence is TGCAGTGCTAGACCAATGAGCGAAAAACTGTTTTTT.